The 26 T cell receptor beta chains in this list originate from one sample, sequenced in a study of blood T cell repertoires in COVID-19 (dated by TCRdb to the early 2020s). The library was produced with the immunoSEQ multiplex PCR assay. The immuneACCESS repertoire file appears here via TCRdb, limited to in-frame rearrangements. These files lack a portion of the clones; in checked studies, under half of the deficit traces to unresolved V genes, and the cause of the others is not known. For this sample there are about 83,000 clones; about 85% appear just once. 2.5% to 3.5% of the sample belongs to the ten largest clones. What was sequenced was peripheral blood. The source is a woman aged 45 to 65 with active or convalescent COVID-19.

The chain combines TRBV4-2 with TRBJ1-5, with TRBD1 matching 7 bases. This CDR3 is built from 16 residues. The V and J ends lost 4 bases and 11 bases, in that order; junction bases with no gene match: 17. The germline gives CDR1 LGHNA, CDR2 YNFKEQ. CDR3 amino acids: CASSRNPGTEKEAQHF. The CDR3 DNA sequence: TGTGCCAGCAGCCGGAATCCCGGGACAGAGAAAGAGGCCCAGCATTTT.

The chain links TRBV5-6 to TRBJ2-7; possible D gene TRBD1, 6 bases. The germline V and J ends were trimmed by 7 bases and 3 bases, with 20 bases remaining between them. The CDR3 is 15 amino acids. Germline values: CDR1 SGHDT, CDR2 YYEEEE. The CDR3 sequence is CASFSLGGLIYEQYF. Written as DNA, the CDR3 is TGTGCCAGCTTCAGCCTAGGGGGTCTAATCTACGAGCAGTACTTC. Full variable domain (rest looked up from reference TRBV5-6 and TRBJ2-7): DAGVTQSPTHLIKTRGQQVTLRCSPKSGHDTVSWYQQALGQGPQFIFQYYEEEERQRGNFPDRFSGHQFPNYSSELNVNALLLGDSALYLCASFSLGGLIYEQYFGPGTRLTVT.

The chain combines TRBV7-9 with TRBJ1-2; maybe TRBD1 (6 bases). The CDR3 runs to 14 residues. Between the trimmed V and J ends, which lost 4 bases and 4 bases, there was a span of 13 bases. Germline V gene sequence: CDR1 SEHNR, CDR2 FQNEAQ (reference sequence). CDR3 sequence: CASSSTGSSYGYTF. CDR3 nucleotides: TGTGCCAGCAGCTCAACAGGGTCGTCCTATGGCTACACCTTC.

This clone was seen repeatedly, ten times or more. DNA for the CDR3: TGTGCCAGCAGCCTCTTAGACAGGGGGGACTATGGCTACACCTTC. Translating gives CASSLLDRGDYGYTF. This chain joins TRBV3-1 (or the pseudogene TRBV3-2) and TRBJ1-2; 9 positions agree with TRBD1. Trimming removed 4 bases from V and 3 bases from J; junction bases left unmatched: 6. Germline V CDR1 and CDR2: LGHDT, YNNKEL (reference sequence). There are 15 residues in the CDR3.

This clone was counted only a few times. The chain employs TRBV12-3 or TRBV12-4 and TRBJ1-2; 7 bases fit TRBD1. V lost 10 bases to trimming and J lost 6 bases; unmatched junction nucleotides: 11. This CDR3 is built from 13 residues. CDR3 sequence reads: CAIRGSNRDGYTF. CDR3 sequence (DNA): TGTGCCATCAGGGGGAGTAACAGAGATGGCTACACCTTC.

This chain links TRBV4-3 with TRBJ1-1, with a weak D call TRBD1 (5 bases). The V and J ends lost 0 bases and 2 bases respectively, with 13 bases between them. In germline, CDR1 is LGHNA, CDR2 YSLEER. This CDR3 has 16 amino acids. The CDR3 nucleotides read TGCGCCAGCAGCCAAGATCGAACAGGTATAAACACTGAAGCTTTCTTT. Translating it yields CASSQDRTGINTEAFF.

The chain recombines TRBV9 with TRBJ2-1; D is uncertain. V was pared by 1 base and J by 8 bases, with 13 bases between. CDR3 length: 14 amino acids. The germline gives CDR1 SGDLS, CDR2 YYNGEE. The CDR3: CASSVSYGFDEQFF. The CDR3 DNA is TGTGCCAGCAGCGTAAGCTACGGGTTCGATGAGCAGTTCTTC.

The chain employs TRBV6-1 and TRBJ2-1; D is unresolved. The CDR3 has 15 residues. Germline V gene data show CDR1 as MNHNS and CDR2 as SASEGT. V was pared by 2 bases and J by 5 bases, with 13 bases between. The CDR3 region is CASSEFGLNNNEQFF. CDR3 DNA sequence: TGTGCCAGCAGTGAATTTGGGCTGAATAACAATGAGCAGTTCTTC.

The rearrangement uses TRBV11-2 and TRBJ1-2; no clear D gene. Trimming removed 1 base at V and 4 bases at J, with 10 bases between. Per the germline V gene, CDR1 is SGHAT and CDR2 is FQNNGV. The CDR3 is made up of 14 amino acids. CDR3 sequence reads: CASSLGASPYGYTF. As DNA, the CDR3 is TGTGCCAGCAGCTTAGGGGCCAGCCCCTATGGCTACACCTTC.

The chain is built from TRBV9 and TRBJ2-7, with D tentatively TRBD2 (5 bases). The CDR3 consists of 15 residues. The germline V gene has CDR1 SGDLS and CDR2 YYNGEE. Trimming shortened V by 0 bases and J by 3 bases, and 13 bases separated the two germline ends. The CDR3 DNA reads TGTGCCAGCAGCGTAGGAGAGAGGGCGGGCTACGAGCAGTACTTC. Translated, it gives CASSVGERAGYEQYF.

J is TRBJ2-3 and V is TRBV11-3, with TRBD2 as a possible D gene (5 bases). The CDR3 extends over 14 amino acids. The germline V and J ends were trimmed by 5 bases and 2 bases, with 11 bases remaining between them. The germline V gene encodes CDR1 SGHNT and CDR2 YENEEA. This chain's CDR3 is CASSVSGDTDTQYF. CDR3 DNA: TGTGCCAGCAGCGTGTCCGGGGACACAGATACGCAGTATTTT.

V usage is TRBV19 and J usage is TRBJ2-3, with 13 bases identical to TRBD2. This CDR3 is 16 amino acids long. Germline trimming cut 5 bases from V and 1 base from J; bases unmatched to any gene: 3. Germline V gives CDR1 LNHDA, CDR2 SQIVND (reference sequence). CDR3 coding DNA: TGTGCCAGTAGTCTTGGACTAGCGGGGGGCACAGATACGCAGTATTTT. Translated: CASSLGLAGGTDTQYF. The entire variable domain, with the rest obtained from reference TRBV19 and TRBJ2-3, is as follows: DGGITQSPKYLFRKEGQNVTLSCEQNLNHDAMYWYRQDPGQGLRLIYYSQIVNDFQKGDIAEGYSVSREKKESFPLTVTSAQKNPTAFYLCASSLGLAGGTDTQYFGPGTRLTVL.

The rearrangement uses TRBV11-2 and TRBJ1-2; TRBD1 matches 7 bases. The J segment lost 6 bases and the V segment lost 2 bases, leaving 12 bases of the junction unmatched. The CDR3 is 16 residues long. The germline V gene has CDR1 SGHAT and CDR2 FQNNGV. Here the CDR3 reads CASSLWVGTAMHGYTF. The CDR3 bases are TGTGCCAGCAGCTTATGGGTTGGGACAGCCATGCATGGCTACACCTTC.

The CDR3, as DNA: TGTGCCAGCAGTTACGTCTCAGGGAGGTACGGGGAGCTGTTTTTT. Its protein is CASSYVSGRYGELFF. V is TRBV6-6 and J is TRBJ2-2, with D perhaps matching TRBD2 (6 bases). From germline, CDR1 is MNHNY and CDR2 SVGAGI (reference sequence). This CDR3 is built from 15 residues. V lost 2 bases to trimming and J lost 7 bases, with 14 bases between them.

V and J are TRBV12-5 and TRBJ2-3, with TRBD2 identical over 11 bases. The germline V gene encodes CDR1 LGHNT and CDR2 FRNRAP. V shed 7 bases, J shed 5 bases, and the junction held 11 bases outside the gene matches. This CDR3 region has 16 residues. This CDR3 reads CASAPGIAGGIDTQYF. CDR3 sequence (DNA): TGTGCTAGTGCCCCCGGGATAGCGGGGGGGATAGATACGCAGTATTTT.

The chain recombines TRBV12-5 with TRBJ2-3; unclear D gene. V dropped 1 base and J dropped 2 bases, with 7 bases sitting between them. The CDR3 spans 14 residues. Germline V gene sequence: CDR1 LGHNT, CDR2 FRNRAP. The CDR3 here is CASGLDTNTDTQYF. CDR3 nucleotides: TGTGCTAGTGGTTTGGACACGAACACAGATACGCAGTATTTT.

The chain joins TRBV7-9 to TRBJ1-3, with D hard to call. V lost 1 base, J lost 0 bases, and 10 bases lay in between. The CDR3 contains 16 residues. Germline CDR1 SEHNR, CDR2 FQNEAQ (reference sequence). The chain's CDR3 is CASSLVLSSSGNTIYF. The CDR3 DNA reads as TGTGCCAGCAGCTTAGTCTTGTCTAGCTCTGGAAACACCATATATTTT.

The chain carries TRBV29-1 and TRBJ2-3; D is uncertain. Germline V gene sequence: CDR1 SQVTM, CDR2 ANQGSEA. Trimming shortened V by 0 bases and J by 3 bases, and 7 bases separated the two germline ends. The CDR3 contains 13 residues. In nucleotides, the CDR3 is TGCAGCGTTGAAGACCCCGGGACAGATACGCAGTATTTT. This gives the protein CSVEDPGTDTQYF.

This chain connects TRBV28 to TRBJ1-2; a weak D match, TRBD1 (6 bases). With 6 bases removed from V and 3 bases from J, the gap between germline ends came to 8 bases. This CDR3 spans 12 amino acids. CDR1 MDHEN and CDR2 SYDVKM come from the germline V gene. CDR3 protein: CASRQGDYGYTF. The DNA for the CDR3 is TGTGCCAGCAGACAGGGCGACTATGGCTACACCTTC.

The chain uses TRBV7-2 and TRBJ2-5, with a tentative D call TRBD2 (5 bases). CDR1 is SGHTA, CDR2 FQGNSA, per germline. The CDR3 loop spans 15 amino acids. Trimming pared 0 bases from V and 5 bases from J, leaving 13 bases between. The CDR3, as DNA: TGTGCCAGCAGCTTAGCGCGAGGGCGCGGGGAGACCCAGTACTTC. Protein sequence: CASSLARGRGETQYF.

The chain couples TRBV19 to TRBJ1-5; a possible D gene is TRBD1 (6 bases). This CDR3 comprises 13 residues. Per germline, CDR1 LNHDA and CDR2 SQIVND (reference sequence). V was trimmed by 7 bases and J by 5 bases, leaving 12 bases between them. The CDR3 DNA reads TGTGCCAGTACCCGGGACAACTATCAGCCCCAGCATTTT. As protein: CASTRDNYQPQHF.

This rearrangement joins TRBV11-2 to TRBJ1-1; D is undetermined. Germline V gene data show CDR1 as SGHAT and CDR2 as FQNNGV. This CDR3 is 14 amino acids long. V shed 7 bases and J shed 3 bases, with 15 bases lying between them. CDR3 amino acids: CASISNLGDTEAFF. The CDR3 region has the DNA TGTGCCAGCATCTCCAACCTAGGCGACACTGAAGCTTTCTTT.

A single count supports this clone. This chain joins TRBV19 and TRBJ1-4, with TRBD1 identical over 7 bases. Germline lookup yields CDR1 LNHDA and CDR2 SQIVND (reference sequence). With 5 bases clipped from V and 5 bases from J, the junction kept 11 bases outside the gene matches. The CDR3 loop spans 16 amino acids. CDR3 residues: CASSFWTGLGNEKLFF. CDR3 nucleotides: TGTGCCAGTAGTTTTTGGACAGGCCTGGGGAATGAAAAACTGTTTTTT.

The chain is built from TRBV7-9 and TRBJ2-7; the match to TRBD1 covers 8 bases. From germline, CDR1 is SEHNR and CDR2 FQNEAQ (reference sequence). This CDR3 has 16 amino acids. V lost 3 bases and J lost 5; bases outside the gene matches: 12. CDR3 loop: CASSFTRADREHEQYF. CDR3 sequence (DNA): TGTGCCAGCAGCTTTACCAGAGCGGACAGGGAACACGAGCAGTACTTC.

V is TRBV18 and J is TRBJ1-5; perhaps TRBD1 as D (5 bases). The V gene lost 2 bases and the J gene lost 3 bases, with 11 bases spanning the gap. Germline V gene lookup returns CDR1 KGHSH and CDR2 LQKENI. The CDR3 totals 15 residues. The CDR3 DNA reads TGTGCCAGCTCACCAGCAGGGCCAGACAATCAGCCCCAGCATTTT. Translated: CASSPAGPDNQPQHF.

This chain links TRBV5-6 with TRBJ1-1; D may be TRBD1 (6 bases). Germline CDR1 SGHDT, CDR2 YYEEEE. With 6 bases removed from V and 2 bases from J, the gap between germline ends came to 17 bases. The CDR3 extends over 15 amino acids. The CDR3 protein is CASKTLDRYNTEAFF. Written as DNA, the CDR3 is TGTGCCAGCAAGACCCTGGACAGATACAACACTGAAGCTTTCTTT.